This TCR beta chain emerged from a study of blood T cell repertoires in COVID-19. As for the study in general: The samples span acute and convalescent COVID-19 from the United States, Italy and Spain. The cDNA or gDNA used as material had been derived from T cells, B-cell-depleted T cells, or PBMCs.

Original processing methods: Reference gene primer amplification yielded estimated nucleated cell counts. Libraries were prepared by immunoSEQ multiplex PCR; TCRdb keeps only in-frame clonotypes and omits some of them. The V and J calls and clone size are taken from that table; D and trimming were inferred from the DNA. Of roughly 200,000 clones listed, about 85% are singletons. V lost 5 bases to trimming and J lost 1 base; unmatched junction nucleotides: 4. The CDR3 contains 15 residues. Germline V lookup: CDR1 MNHEY, CDR2 SVGEGT. This receptor was taken from an elderly woman with acute or convalescent COVID-19. Sequencing was performed on peripheral blood. The chain is built from TRBV6-2 or TRBV6-3 and TRBJ2-2; 7 positions agree with TRBD1. CDR3 DNA: TGTGCCAGCAGTCCGGGACAGCTGAACACCGGGGAGCTGTTTTTT. This gives the protein CASSPGQLNTGELFF.